Here is one TCR beta chain with its context. Its antigen is not known. The record originates from a study of cytomegalovirus exposure and HLA in healthy donors. Study as a whole: Among about 179 million T cells, an earlier analysis found 117 million unique TCR beta sequences.

Findings and caveats of the study: What a later analysis reportedly showed was that an Asian-associated ancestry cluster had fewer N-insertions than the roughly 720-donor mean. Earlier findings revealed that most TCR beta V segments proved productive either about 90% or about 30% of the time.

Healthy people donating bone marrow made up the donors. The PCR had 60 Vbeta and 13 Jbeta primers. Assay used: immunoSEQ multiplex PCR; TCRdb lists only in-frame clones, some missing. The sample holds 150,000 or so clones, 77% seen once. The clonotype was recovered from a male donor in good health and CMV-seropositive. Sequencing was carried out using PBMCs.

CDR3 sequence (DNA): TGTGCCAGCACCGGCCAGGGACTAGAGACCCAGTACTTC. It is translated as CASTGQGLETQYF. The V call is TRBV2, the J call TRBJ2-5; D perhaps matches TRBD2 (6 bases). Trimming pared 7 bases from V and 4 bases from J, leaving 13 bases between. This CDR3 spans 13 amino acids. Germline V lookup: CDR1 SNHLY, CDR2 FYNNEI.